This T cell receptor (beta chain) was sequenced during a study of beta chain features in type 1 diabetes. Notes on the study in general: Diminished insertions and augmented deletions at VDJ junctions characterized type 1 diabetes patients. The similarity of naive, central memory and Treg TCRB repertoires appeared greater among patients than among healthy donors.

V lost 1 base, J lost 2 bases, and 9 bases lay in between. Per the germline V gene, CDR1 is SGHAT and CDR2 is FQNNGV. This CDR3 is built from 14 residues. The study reverse transcribed the entire isolated RNA, so it sequenced expressed TCRB transcripts. Sequencing was performed with immunoSEQ multiplex PCR; in TCRdb, only in-frame clones are kept and a portion is missing. This table holds under 900,000 clones, roughly a sixth found once. To note about this clone: Its target is unknown.

This chain connects TRBV11-2 to TRBJ2-7; D ambiguous. Sequencing was done on a sample of naive CD4+ T cells from blood. The TCR comes from a woman aged 18-29 years in good health. Here the CDR3 reads CASSLVRAPYEQYF. The CDR3 DNA is TGTGCCAGCAGCTTAGTTCGGGCCCCCTACGAGCAGTACTTC.